This T cell receptor (beta chain) is from a study of molecular identifiers for immune sequencing clone quantification. Findings of the study overall: Amid some 900,000 naive cells, spiked Jurkat TCR RNA from one cell was reportedly still detectable. Sizes of clones that are highly expanded could be underestimated (if identical TCR molecules share a barcode).

Naive CD8 library inputs spanned about 19,000 to 1,000,000 sorted cells and 10%, 30% or 50% RNA. With regard to this clonotype: Antigen specificity is unknown. With a much larger clone just one base away, this may be a read error.

TCRdb re-called the PCR reads with MiXCR, one entry per CDR3 protein. The sample yields fewer than 350,000 distinct CDR3 sequences, roughly 24% seen once. This TCR was recovered from a human donor in good health. Some libraries in this study had Jurkat cell RNA spiked in. Sequences were obtained from naive CD8+ T cells from blood, with Jurkat cell RNA spiked in. Documented subset: FACS-sorted CD8+CD4-CCR7+CD45RA+ naive T cells.

The CDR3 sequence is CASSQGRVPIRDTRYF. The CDR3 bases are TGCGCCAGCAGCCAAGGAAGGGTCCCGATACGAGATACGCGGTATTTT. The chain is built from TRBV4-1 and TRBJ2-3, with D unresolved. The CDR3 consists of 16 residues. From germline, CDR1 is MGHRA and CDR2 YSYEKL.